A single sample is the source of the 32 T cell receptor beta chains below, sequenced in a study of CD8 T cells in Susac syndrome. It was with random hexamers that about 0.45 to 1 ug RNA was reverse transcribed. TCRdb processed the immunoSEQ multiplex PCR reads anew with MiXCR; each CDR3 protein has one entry. The repertoire holds 150,000 to 200,000 distinct CDR3 sequences, with around nine tenths as singletons. The sequencing input was CD4+ T cells from PBMCs. These receptors were obtained from a human donor with Susac syndrome.

This chain's CDR3 is CASSRRGQPQHF. In DNA, the CDR3 is TGTGCCAGCAGTAGGAGGGGTCAGCCCCAGCATTTT. The chain joins TRBV6-2 or TRBV6-3 to TRBJ1-5, with D possibly matching TRBD1 (5 bases). CDR3 length: 12 residues. Between the trimmed V and J ends, which lost 5 bases and 6 bases, there was a span of 8 bases. Germline CDR1 is MNHEY and CDR2 is SVGEGT.

The CDR3 protein is CASSLGTVNEQFF. The CDR3, as DNA: TGTGCCAGCAGCTTAGGGACAGTCAATGAGCAGTTCTTC. The chain combines TRBV7-9 with TRBJ2-1; possible D gene TRBD1, 6 bases. Trimming removed 1 base from V and 6 bases from J, with 7 bases in between. Looked up from germline, CDR1 is SEHNR and CDR2 is FQNEAQ (reference sequence). This CDR3 has 13 amino acids.

This chain joins TRBV11-2 and TRBJ1-6, with 8 bases identical to TRBD1. Trimming removed 3 bases from V and 5 bases from J; junction bases left unmatched: 3. This CDR3 comprises 15 residues. CDR1 SGHAT and CDR2 FQNNGV come from the germline V gene. In nucleotides, the CDR3 is TGTGCCAGCAGCTTCACGGACAGGGATAATTCACCCCTCCACTTT. This sequence encodes CASSFTDRDNSPLHF.

The rearrangement joins TRBV6-5 to TRBJ1-1; 9 bases agree with TRBD1. The V and J ends lost 4 bases and 7 bases, in that order; junction bases with no gene match: 4. The germline V gene has CDR1 MNHEY and CDR2 SVGAGI. CDR3 length: 13 amino acids. CDR3 residues: CASSFDRGIEAFF. In DNA form, the CDR3 reads TGTGCCAGCAGTTTCGACAGGGGGATTGAAGCTTTCTTT.

The genes are TRBV5-1 and TRBJ2-1, with D possibly TRBD2 on 6 matching bases. V was clipped by 0 bases and J by 4 bases, with 17 bases between them. CDR1 and CDR2 from the germline V gene are SGHRS and YFSETQ. This CDR3 contains 17 residues. The CDR3 protein is CASSLDNPGLRYNEQFF. The CDR3 DNA follows: TGCGCCAGCAGCTTGGACAACCCGGGACTCCGATACAATGAGCAGTTCTTC.

The V and J genes are TRBV29-1 and TRBJ1-2; no firm D call. The CDR3 loop spans 11 amino acids. The V end was cut by 6 bases, the J end by 6 bases, with 11 bases between. Germline CDR1 SQVTM, CDR2 ANQGSEA. Here the CDR3 reads CSVGGFDGYTF. The DNA of the CDR3 is TGCAGCGTGGGAGGGTTCGATGGCTACACCTTC.

This rearrangement joins TRBV29-1 to TRBJ1-1; possible D gene TRBD1, 5 bases. Trimming shortened V by 5 bases and J by 3 bases, and 16 bases separated the two germline ends. Germline V gives CDR1 SQVTM, CDR2 ANQGSEA. CDR3 length equals 14 residues. CDR3 region: CSVRKPAGYTEAFF. As DNA, the CDR3 is TGCAGCGTTCGGAAGCCAGCAGGGTACACTGAAGCTTTCTTT.

The J gene is TRBJ2-1, the V gene TRBV7-2; no firm D call. V was cut by 0 bases and J by 9 bases, with 9 bases left in between. Per germline, CDR1 SGHTA and CDR2 FQGNSA. The CDR3 length is 13 residues. As DNA, the CDR3 is TGTGCCAGCAGCTTAGCGCCCAGGATTGAGCAGTTCTTC. Amino acid sequence: CASSLAPRIEQFF.

J is TRBJ1-4 and V is TRBV5-1; D remains unclear. The germline V gene encodes CDR1 SGHRS and CDR2 YFSETQ. With 0 bases removed from V and 5 bases from J, the gap between germline ends came to 11 bases. The CDR3 covers 15 residues. The CDR3 DNA sequence: TGCGCCAGCAGCTTGGATGGGCCGAAGAATGAAAAACTGTTTTTT. It yields the protein CASSLDGPKNEKLFF.

A word on this clonotype: The junction departs from the called germline gene at one end, perhaps through a read error. The chain carries TRBV19 and TRBJ1-2; 7 bases match TRBD1. This CDR3 spans 14 amino acids. Germline CDR1 and CDR2: LNHDA and SQIVND (reference sequence). This CDR3 is CASSMAGRTGRRSF. CDR3 bases: TGTGCCAGTAGTATGGCCGGCCGGACAGGCCGCCGCTCCTTC.

This chain links TRBV9 with TRBJ2-7; 10 bases map to TRBD2. There are 15 residues in the CDR3. CDR1 SGDLS and CDR2 YYNGEE come from the germline V gene. The J segment lost 4 bases and the V segment lost 0 bases, leaving 4 bases of the junction unmatched. This CDR3 is CASSVGTSGEYEQYF. CDR3 DNA sequence: TGTGCCAGCAGCGTAGGTACTAGCGGGGAATACGAGCAGTACTTC.

The rearrangement uses TRBV3-1 and TRBJ2-1; tentatively, D is TRBD1 or TRBD2 (6 bases each). V gave up 4 bases and J gave up 2 bases, with 12 bases separating them. The germline CDR1 and CDR2 sequences are LGHDT and YNNKEL (reference sequence). The CDR3 covers 15 residues. As DNA, the CDR3 is TGTGCCAGCAGCCCCCGGGGGCCGACCTACAATGAGCAGTTCTTC. Its translation: CASSPRGPTYNEQFF.

The chain links TRBV12-3 or TRBV12-4 to TRBJ2-2; the D call may be TRBD1 or TRBD2 (7 bases each). The CDR3 sequence is 15 residues long. Trimming cost V 3 bases and J 5 bases, with 13 bases left between them. The CDR3 DNA reads as TGTGCCAGCAGTTTTAGACAGGGAGGGACCGGGGAGCTGTTTTTT. This codes for CASSFRQGGTGELFF.

This chain connects TRBV28 to TRBJ2-7, with TRBD2 matching 11 bases. Germline CDR1 is MDHEN and CDR2 is SYDVKM. V shed 5 bases, J shed 3 bases, and the junction held 9 bases outside the gene matches. The CDR3 is 16 amino acids. The CDR3 here is CASSPLAGGLGYEQYF. In DNA form, the CDR3 reads TGTGCCAGCAGTCCGTTAGCGGGAGGGCTCGGCTACGAGCAGTACTTC.

The chain employs TRBV6-5 and TRBJ2-5; D may correspond to TRBD1 or TRBD2 (5 bases each). CDR3 length: 15 amino acids. V lost 8 bases to trimming and J lost 7 bases, with 23 bases between them. CDR1 and CDR2 (germline): MNHEY, SVGAGI. The DNA for the CDR3 is TGTGCCAGCCTAAGCGCGCAGGGACCCACTGGGACCCAGTACTTC. Translation gives CASLSAQGPTGTQYF.

This chain joins TRBV7-9 and TRBJ1-1; D unclear. The CDR3 spans 12 residues. The germline V and J ends were trimmed by 5 bases and 6 bases, with 10 bases remaining between them. Germline CDR1 is SEHNR and CDR2 is FQNEAQ (reference sequence). This CDR3 is CASSPERAEAFF. CDR3 sequence (DNA): TGTGCCAGCAGCCCAGAACGGGCTGAAGCTTTCTTT.

The chain couples TRBV27 to TRBJ1-1; 10 bases match TRBD1. Germline lookup yields CDR1 MNHEY and CDR2 SMNVEV (reference sequence). The CDR3 has 14 residues. V lost 4 bases to trimming and J lost 7 bases; unmatched junction nucleotides: 6. The CDR3 region is CASSSIGQGVEAFF. DNA for the CDR3: TGTGCCAGCAGTTCAATCGGACAGGGGGTTGAAGCTTTCTTT.

The CDR3 loop reads CASSLFDGTGDTEAFF. Here the CDR3 DNA reads TGTGCCAGCAGTTTGTTCGACGGGACAGGGGACACTGAAGCTTTCTTT. The rearrangement uses TRBV28 and TRBJ1-1; 10 nucleotides agree with TRBD1. CDR3 length: 16 amino acids. V lost 3 bases to trimming and J lost 3 bases; unmatched junction nucleotides: 7. Per germline, CDR1 MDHEN and CDR2 SYDVKM.

The chain recombines TRBV28 with TRBJ1-5; 10 bases align to TRBD1. With 5 bases clipped from V and 4 bases from J, the junction kept 8 bases outside the gene matches. CDR3 length: 16 residues. CDR1 and CDR2 from the germline V gene are MDHEN and SYDVKM. The CDR3 DNA is TGTGCCAGCAGTCCCAGGCGGGACAGGGGAAATCAGCCCCAGCATTTT. It codes for CASSPRRDRGNQPQHF.

The genes are TRBV29-1 and TRBJ1-5, with TRBD1 matching over 7 bases. In germline, CDR1 is SQVTM, CDR2 ANQGSEA. The CDR3 consists of 14 residues. The junction had 8 bases not matched to a gene; V was cut back by 4 bases and J by 5 bases. CDR3: CSVVDRGQDQPQHF. CDR3 sequence (DNA): TGCAGCGTTGTCGATAGGGGGCAGGATCAGCCCCAGCATTTT.

This sequence joins TRBV9 and TRBJ2-5; 13 positions match TRBD2. The CDR3 totals 17 residues. Germline V gives CDR1 SGDLS, CDR2 YYNGEE. V gave up 0 bases and J gave up 5 bases; unmatched junction bases: 7. CDR3 in DNA: TGTGCCAGCAGCGTAGGAGTAACTAGCGGGAGGGTTGAGACCCAGTACTTC. Encoded protein: CASSVGVTSGRVETQYF.

V is TRBV20-1 and J is TRBJ2-1; 8 nucleotides agree with TRBD1. The CDR3 runs to 15 residues. Losses at the gene ends were 4 bases for V and 5 bases for J; bases not matched to a gene: 10. Germline CDR1 and CDR2: DFQATT and SNEGSKA (reference sequence). Written as DNA, the CDR3 is TGCAGTGCTAAAAAGACAGGGGTGGGGAACAATGAGCAGTTCTTC. It encodes CSAKKTGVGNNEQFF.

The chain is built from TRBV28 and TRBJ2-1, with 8 bases lining up with TRBD1. V trimming: 6 bases; J trimming: 4 bases; junction bases outside the gene matches: 8. The CDR3 contains 15 residues. Germline CDR1 MDHEN, CDR2 SYDVKM. The CDR3 DNA reads as TGTGCCAGCAGCCACGACAGGGGAAAATACAATGAGCAGTTCTTC. Protein sequence: CASSHDRGKYNEQFF.

CDR3 amino acids: CASSPTGANVLTF. The DNA for the CDR3 is TGTGCCAGCAGCCCAACTGGGGCCAACGTCCTGACTTTC. This chain joins TRBV11-3 and TRBJ2-6; D gene ambiguous. V dropped 5 bases and J dropped 2 bases, with 4 bases sitting between them. The CDR3 sequence is 13 residues long. Germline CDR1 SGHNT, CDR2 YENEEA.

The gene calls are TRBV24-1 and TRBJ2-2; D not resolved. Deletions cut 1 base from V and 0 bases from J, with 5 bases between. Looked up from germline, CDR1 is KGHDR and CDR2 is SFDVKD. The CDR3 is made up of 15 amino acids. The CDR3 here is CATSDLQTNTGELFF. The CDR3 coding sequence is TGTGCCACCAGTGATTTACAAACGAACACCGGGGAGCTGTTTTTT.

Turning to this clonotype: A junction boundary mismatches the germline segment, possibly from a read error. The chain couples TRBV7-9 to TRBJ2-5, with 11 bases that match TRBD2. The CDR3 runs to 14 residues. Germline assignment: CDR1 SEHNR and CDR2 FQNEAQ (reference sequence). The CDR3 nucleotides read TGTGCCAGCAACTTAGCGGGGGGGCCTGAGACCCAGTACTTC. Amino acids: CASNLAGGPETQYF.

The chain joins TRBV29-1 to TRBJ1-5; a weak D match, TRBD1 (6 bases). Trimming removed 4 bases from V and 2 bases from J, with 6 bases in between. The CDR3 is made up of 12 amino acids. The V gene's germline CDR1 is SQVTM and CDR2 ANQGSEA. The CDR3 sequence is CSVGTGNQPQHF. The CDR3, as DNA: TGCAGCGTTGGGACAGGCAATCAGCCCCAGCATTTT.

The chain uses TRBV5-1 and TRBJ2-6, with D possibly TRBD1 on 6 matching bases. Trimming removed 4 bases at V and 4 bases at J, with 12 bases between. Germline V CDR1 and CDR2: SGHRS, YFSETQ. This CDR3 has 15 amino acids. This CDR3 reads CASSPGETGANVLTF. Here the CDR3 DNA reads TGCGCCAGCAGCCCAGGGGAAACCGGGGCCAACGTCCTGACTTTC.

The chain carries TRBV20-1 and TRBJ1-6; TRBD1 matches 7 bases. Germline CDR1 reads DFQATT; CDR2 reads SNEGSKA (reference sequence). The CDR3 covers 14 residues. V was clipped by 6 bases and J by 7 bases; unmatched bases: 9. The CDR3 region is CSADETGKNSPLHF. CDR3 DNA: TGCAGTGCAGATGAGACAGGGAAGAATTCACCCCTCCACTTT.

The chain recombines TRBV3-1 with TRBJ1-5; D possibly corresponds to TRBD1 (5 bases). This CDR3 region has 14 residues. Trimming removed 5 bases at V and 7 bases at J, with 15 bases between. Germline CDR1 reads LGHDT; CDR2 reads YNNKEL (reference sequence). CDR3 bases: TGTGCCAGCAGCAAAGGGACGGTGGCCCAGCCCCAGCATTTT. As protein: CASSKGTVAQPQHF. The full variable domain, with the rest looked up from reference TRBV3-1 and TRBJ1-5, is DTAVSQTPKYLVTQMGNDKSIKCEQNLGHDTMYWYKQDSKKFLKIMFSYNNKELIINETVPNRFSPKSPDKAHLNLHINSLELGDSAVYFCASSKGTVAQPQHFGDGTRLSIL.

The CDR3 DNA is TGTGCCTGGAGCCCGACTAGCGGGTATGACTACGAGCAGTACTTC. It translates to CAWSPTSGYDYEQYF. The chain recombines TRBV30 with TRBJ2-7, with 10 bases lining up with TRBD2. This CDR3 comprises 15 residues. J lost 3 bases, V lost 3 bases, and 8 bases had no gene match. CDR1 is GTSNPN and CDR2 is SVGIG in the germline V gene (reference sequence).

The genes are TRBV6-5 and TRBJ2-7; D remains ambiguous. This CDR3 region has 15 residues. The V gene's germline CDR1 is MNHEY and CDR2 SVGAGI. V lost 2 bases, J lost 2 bases, and 13 bases lay in between. The CDR3 loop is CASSYEAGPTYEQYF. CDR3 DNA sequence: TGTGCCAGCAGTTACGAGGCAGGTCCAACCTACGAGCAGTACTTC.